Shown below are 23 T cell receptor beta chains from a single sample sequenced in a study of human T cells and chemical hapten exposure. TCRdb analysed the RACE reads with MiXCR anew, one entry per CDR3 protein. The sample shows about 40,000 distinct CDR3 sequences, around 3% of them seen only once. Time point defined: patch test 2, 6 weeks after DPC sensitization. As for treatment: therapeutic diphenylcyclopropenone sensitization with weekly scalp DPC. The input for sequencing was whole blood, taken in connection with sensitization to the hapten diphenylcyclopropenone (DPC). The receptors stem from a middle-aged man with alopecia areata. Some clones in this sample may be carry-over from other donors' samples.

This clonotype was seen at least ten times. This chain connects TRBV6-1 to TRBJ2-3, with 10 bases that match TRBD1. CDR1 is MNHNS and CDR2 is SASEGT in the germline V gene. This CDR3 has 15 amino acids. J lost 2 bases, V lost 5 bases, and 4 bases had no gene match. CDR3 nucleotide sequence: TGTGCCAGCAGTTCGACAGGGGGCGTCACAGATACGCAGTATTTT. Translation gives CASSSTGGVTDTQYF.

This clonotype showed up many times. This CDR3 is CASSERTGLETQYF. The CDR3 nucleotides are TGTGCCAGCAGCGAAAGGACGGGCCTGGAGACCCAGTACTTC. The gene calls are TRBV7-2 and TRBJ2-5; D call uncertain. V lost 5 bases, J lost 5 bases, and 15 bases lay in between. The germline gives CDR1 SGHTA, CDR2 FQGNSA. The CDR3 extends over 14 amino acids.

The V call is TRBV5-1, the J call TRBJ2-3, with D possibly matching TRBD2 (6 bases). CDR3 length equals 11 residues. Trimming pared 7 bases from V and 6 bases from J, leaving 9 bases between. Germline V CDR1 and CDR2: SGHRS, YFSETQ. CDR3 nucleotides: TGCGCCAGCGGGGAGGCGGATACGCAGTATTTT. Translating gives CASGEADTQYF.

This clonotype was counted between two and nine times. The genes are TRBV10-3 and TRBJ2-7; 12 bases align to TRBD2. V dropped 0 bases and J dropped 10; count of bases not matched to a gene: 4. The CDR3 has 14 residues. Per the germline V gene, CDR1 is ENHRY and CDR2 is SYGVKD. The CDR3 loop reads CAISESTSGSPQYF. The CDR3 coding sequence is TGTGCCATCAGTGAGTCGACTAGCGGGAGTCCTCAGTACTTC.

This clonotype showed up many times. In DNA, the CDR3 is TGCGCCAGCAGCTTGGGACAGGGACACTCCTACGAGCAGTACTTC. Encoded protein: CASSLGQGHSYEQYF. The chain has TRBV5-1 and TRBJ2-7; 7 nucleotides agree with TRBD1. CDR3 length: 15 amino acids. In germline, CDR1 is SGHRS, CDR2 YFSETQ. Trimming took 0 bases from V and 0 from J; bases not matched to a gene: 3.

This clonotype was detected many times. The chain is built from TRBV7-9 and TRBJ2-2, with TRBD2 identical over 7 bases. The trim removed 5 bases at V and 7 bases at J, leaving 7 bases unmatched. The CDR3 is made up of 14 amino acids. Per germline, CDR1 SEHNR and CDR2 FQNEAQ (reference sequence). CDR3 in amino acids: CASSPRLAGGELFF. The CDR3 DNA reads as TGTGCCAGCAGCCCGAGACTAGCTGGCGGGGAGCTGTTTTTT.

Ten or more counts support this clonotype. The CDR3, as DNA: TGTGCCAGCAGCCCTCTTAATTCACCCCTCCACTTT. It yields the protein CASSPLNSPLHF. The J gene is TRBJ1-6, the V gene TRBV5-4, with D hard to call. CDR1 is SGHNT, CDR2 YYREEE, per germline (reference sequence). The germline V and J ends were trimmed by 4 bases and 6 bases, with 5 bases remaining between them. The CDR3 is 12 amino acids.

This clonotype showed up many times. The rearrangement uses TRBV20-1 and TRBJ1-2; D perhaps matches TRBD1 (6 bases). The CDR3 is 15 amino acids. The V end lost 5 bases, the J end lost 2 bases, and 18 bases lay between the germline ends. In germline, CDR1 is DFQATT, CDR2 SNEGSKA (reference sequence). The chain's CDR3 is CSASRGGWVNYGYTF. The CDR3 DNA sequence: TGCAGTGCTTCCCGGGGGGGCTGGGTGAACTATGGCTACACCTTC.

This clonotype occurred many times. J is TRBJ2-1 and V is TRBV11-2; D is uncertain. Germline lookup yields CDR1 SGHAT and CDR2 FQNNGV. The CDR3 length is 12 residues. With 3 bases removed from V and 3 bases from J, the gap between germline ends came to 3 bases. The CDR3 region is CASSLSYNEQFF. The CDR3 nucleotides read TGTGCCAGCAGCTTGAGCTACAATGAGCAGTTCTTC.

Ten or more counts support this clonotype. The chain couples TRBV9 to TRBJ1-4; D gene unclear. Trimming shortened V by 4 bases and J by 7 bases, and 11 bases separated the two germline ends. CDR3 length equals 13 residues. The V gene's germline CDR1 is SGDLS and CDR2 YYNGEE. The CDR3 DNA is TGTGCCAGCAGCCAATTGCTTGGTGAAAAACTGTTTTTT. This encodes CASSQLLGEKLFF. Filled out from reference TRBV9 and TRBJ1-4, the complete variable domain reads DSGVTQTPKHLITATGQRVTLRCSPRSGDLSVYWYQQSLDQGLQFLIQYYNGEERAKGNILERFSAQQFPDLHSELNLSSLELGDSALYFCASSQLLGEKLFFGSGTQLSVL.

The chain recombines TRBV7-2 with TRBJ2-3; D is unresolved. Germline-derived CDR1 and CDR2 are SGHTA and FQGNSA. This CDR3 contains 12 residues. Trimming pared 5 bases from V and 5 bases from J, leaving 8 bases between. CDR3 sequence reads: CASSLYGDTQYF. In DNA, the CDR3 is TGTGCCAGCAGCCTTTACGGAGATACGCAGTATTTT.

The sample holds many counts of this clonotype. This chain connects TRBV6-2 or TRBV6-3 to TRBJ2-1; D not resolved. The germline CDR1 and CDR2 sequences are MNHEY and SVGEGT. V lost 2 bases to trimming and J lost 7 bases, with 9 bases between them. The length of the CDR3 is 13 residues. The CDR3 is CASSYEEYNEQFF. The CDR3 DNA is TGTGCCAGCAGTTACGAGGAGTATAATGAGCAGTTCTTC.

In this sample, this clonotype turned up many times. V and J are TRBV5-1 and TRBJ2-1, with TRBD1 matching 10 bases. V was clipped by 3 bases and J by 6 bases; unmatched bases: 3. The CDR3 is 14 residues long. The germline gives CDR1 SGHRS, CDR2 YFSETQ. The CDR3 reads CASSSRTGGNEQFF. For the CDR3, the DNA is TGCGCCAGCAGCTCGAGGACAGGGGGCAATGAGCAGTTCTTC.

This clonotype was counted a few times. J is TRBJ1-5 and V is TRBV20-1; TRBD1 matches at 8 bases. Per germline, CDR1 DFQATT and CDR2 SNEGSKA (reference sequence). The V segment lost 6 bases and the J segment 6 bases; nucleotides outside the gene matches: 7. The CDR3 sequence is 13 residues long. The CDR3 nucleotides read TGCAGTGCAACACCGGGACAGGCTCAGCCCCAGCATTTT. Its protein product is CSATPGQAQPQHF.

This clonotype was seen at least ten times. V is TRBV6-5 and J is TRBJ1-1; D uncertain. The ends were cut back, 5 bases at V and 9 bases at J, with 19 bases in the middle. The CDR3 is 14 residues long. Germline CDR1 and CDR2: MNHEY and SVGAGI. The CDR3 protein is CASSPSGPEVKAFF. The CDR3 DNA reads as TGTGCCAGCAGTCCCTCCGGGCCCGAGGTGAAAGCTTTCTTT.

This clonotype was seen ten or more times. The CDR3 DNA reads TGTGCCAGCAGCGTAGCCCCCAAGGGTAACAATGAGCAGTTCTTC. Encoded protein: CASSVAPKGNNEQFF. The chain couples TRBV9 to TRBJ2-1; D unclear. Germline assignment: CDR1 SGDLS and CDR2 YYNGEE. The CDR3 loop spans 15 amino acids. V gave up 0 bases and J gave up 5 bases, with 12 bases separating them.

This clonotype was counted at least ten times. V and J are TRBV25-1 and TRBJ2-7, with D hard to call. This CDR3 comprises 14 residues. Germline V gene lookup returns CDR1 MGHDK and CDR2 SYGVNS. V gave up 5 bases and J gave up 3 bases, with 14 bases separating them. The CDR3 reads CASSQYNGYYEQYF. CDR3 DNA: TGTGCCAGCAGTCAGTATAATGGATACTACGAGCAGTACTTC.

This clonotype was observed many times. This chain links TRBV28 with TRBJ2-6; D not certain. The V gene's germline CDR1 is MDHEN and CDR2 SYDVKM. Trimming left V 7 bases short and J 2 bases short, with 9 bases between. The CDR3 runs 14 residues. This CDR3 is CASIEKTGANVLTF. The CDR3, as DNA: TGTGCCAGCATCGAGAAAACTGGGGCCAACGTCCTGACTTTC.

V is TRBV28 and J is TRBJ1-5; perhaps TRBD1 as D (6 bases). Germline V CDR1 and CDR2: MDHEN, SYDVKM. V shed 2 bases and J shed 15 bases, with 17 bases lying between them. This CDR3 region has 13 residues. CDR3 protein: CASSLTGPYPAHF. DNA of the CDR3: TGTGCCAGCAGTTTAACAGGGCCCTACCCCGCGCATTTT.

This clonotype came up many times. This chain uses TRBV28 with TRBJ2-7; the match to TRBD1 covers 7 bases. The germline CDR1 and CDR2 sequences are MDHEN and SYDVKM. J gave up 3 bases and V 2 bases, and 7 bases lay outside the gene matches. The CDR3 totals 15 residues. Written as DNA, the CDR3 is TGTGCCAGCAGTTTAGGGGACAGTTCTGTCTACGAGCAGTACTTC. Encoded protein: CASSLGDSSVYEQYF.

This clonotype was observed a few times. The rearrangement links TRBV19 to TRBJ2-1, with D possibly matching TRBD2 (5 bases). The CDR3 runs 13 residues. From germline, CDR1 is LNHDA and CDR2 SQIVND (reference sequence). V was shortened by 7 bases and J by 4 bases, with 11 bases between the two germline ends. CDR3 amino acids: CASKSLDYNEQFF. The CDR3 DNA follows: TGTGCCAGTAAATCACTAGATTACAATGAGCAGTTCTTC. Combining the CDR3 with reference TRBV19 and TRBJ2-1 gives the whole variable domain DGGITQSPKYLFRKEGQNVTLSCEQNLNHDAMYWYRQDPGQGLRLIYYSQIVNDFQKGDIAEGYSVSREKKESFPLTVTSAQKNPTAFYLCASKSLDYNEQFFGPGTRLTVL.

There are many counts of this clonotype. This sequence joins TRBV12-3 or TRBV12-4 and TRBJ1-5; 7 positions match TRBD1. The junction had 2 bases not matched to a gene; V was cut back by 6 bases and J by 0 bases. The CDR3 loop spans 14 amino acids. CDR3 loop: CASSRGDSNQPQHF. For the CDR3, the DNA is TGTGCCAGCAGCAGGGGGGATAGCAATCAGCCCCAGCATTTT.

This clonotype was counted many times. The genes are TRBV4-3 and TRBJ1-1, with D uncertain. CDR3 length: 14 amino acids. The V gene's germline CDR1 is LGHNA and CDR2 YSLEER. Trimming cost V 0 bases and J 1 base, with 6 bases left between them. As DNA, the CDR3 is TGCGCCAGCAGCCAAGACAGAGCGAACACTGAAGCTTTCTTT. Protein: CASSQDRANTEAFF.